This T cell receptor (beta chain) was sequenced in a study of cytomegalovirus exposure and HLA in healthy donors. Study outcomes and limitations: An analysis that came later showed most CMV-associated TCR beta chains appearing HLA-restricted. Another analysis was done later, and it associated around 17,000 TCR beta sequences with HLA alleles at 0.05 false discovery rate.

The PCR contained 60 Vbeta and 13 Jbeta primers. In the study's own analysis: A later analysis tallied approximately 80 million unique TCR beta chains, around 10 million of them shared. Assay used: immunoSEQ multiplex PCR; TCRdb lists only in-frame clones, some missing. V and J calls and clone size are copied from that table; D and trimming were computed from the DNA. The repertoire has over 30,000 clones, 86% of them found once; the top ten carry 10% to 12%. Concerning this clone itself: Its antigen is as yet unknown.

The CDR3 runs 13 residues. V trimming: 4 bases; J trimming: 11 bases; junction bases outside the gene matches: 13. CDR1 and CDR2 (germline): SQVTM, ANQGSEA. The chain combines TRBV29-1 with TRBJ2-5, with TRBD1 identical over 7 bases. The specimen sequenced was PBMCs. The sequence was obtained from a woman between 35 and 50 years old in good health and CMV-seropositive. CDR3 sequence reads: CSVGQGGRRGQYF. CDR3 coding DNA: TGCAGCGTTGGACAGGGTGGACGAAGAGGGCAGTACTTC. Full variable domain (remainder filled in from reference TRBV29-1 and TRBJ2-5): SAVISQKPSRDICQRGTSLTIQCQVDSQVTMMFWYRQQPGQSLTLIATANQGSEATYESGFVIDKFPISRPNLTFSTLTVSNMSPEDSSIYLCSVGQGGRRGQYFGPGTRLLVL.